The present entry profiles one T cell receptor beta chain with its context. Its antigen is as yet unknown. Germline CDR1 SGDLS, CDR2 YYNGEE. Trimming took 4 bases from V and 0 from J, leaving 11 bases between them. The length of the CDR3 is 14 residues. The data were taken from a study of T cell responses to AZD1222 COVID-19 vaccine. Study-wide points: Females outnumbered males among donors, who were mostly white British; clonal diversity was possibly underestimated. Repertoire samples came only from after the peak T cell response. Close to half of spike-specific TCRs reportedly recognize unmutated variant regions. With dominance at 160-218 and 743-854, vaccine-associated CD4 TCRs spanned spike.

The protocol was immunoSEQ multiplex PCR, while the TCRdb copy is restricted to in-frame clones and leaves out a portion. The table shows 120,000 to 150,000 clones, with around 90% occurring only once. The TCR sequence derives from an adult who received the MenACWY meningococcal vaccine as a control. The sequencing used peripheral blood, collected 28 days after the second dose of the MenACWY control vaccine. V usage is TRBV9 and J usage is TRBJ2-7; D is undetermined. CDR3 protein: CASSPGVPSYEQYF. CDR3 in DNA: TGTGCCAGCAGCCCCGGAGTGCCCTCCTACGAGCAGTACTTC.